Presented here are 27 T cell receptor beta chains from one specimen sequenced in a study of identical twins. TCRdb reanalysed the 5' RACE reads using MiXCR and keeps one entry per CDR3 protein. This sample has around 530,000 distinct CDR3 sequences, with 13% to 15% found just once. The same sample was also used in a study of yellow fever vaccine responses in identical twins.

Sequencing was performed on CD4+ T cells sorted from blood. All receptors derive from a young woman in good health.

The chain combines TRBV20-1 with TRBJ1-1; weak D call: TRBD1 (6 bases). The V and J ends lost 2 bases and 3 bases respectively, with 13 bases between them. Germline assignment: CDR1 DFQATT and CDR2 SNEGSKA (reference sequence). The CDR3 is 14 residues long. The CDR3 DNA reads TGCAGTGCTAGATACAGGGAAGGGTACACTGAAGCTTTCTTT. It codes for CSARYREGYTEAFF.

The chain recombines TRBV7-9 with TRBJ2-3; possibly TRBD2 for D (6 bases). V lost 2 bases, J lost 10 bases, and 22 bases lay in between. This CDR3 is 16 amino acids long. From germline, CDR1 is SEHNR and CDR2 FQNEAQ (reference sequence). CDR3 protein: CASSLIAGRFGRSQYF. CDR3 in DNA: TGTGCCAGCAGCTTAATCGCGGGGCGATTTGGGAGATCGCAGTATTTT.

The table lists this clonotype with a few counts. The chain recombines TRBV3-1 with TRBJ1-1; D perhaps matches TRBD1 (6 bases). Trimming took 2 bases from V and 1 from J, leaving 8 bases between them. Germline CDR1 and CDR2: LGHDT and YNNKEL (reference sequence). This CDR3 spans 14 amino acids. CDR3 coding DNA: TGTGCCAGCAGCCAAACGACAGGGAACACTGAAGCTTTCTTT. Protein: CASSQTTGNTEAFF. The whole variable domain, remainder taken from reference TRBV3-1 and TRBJ1-1, is DTAVSQTPKYLVTQMGNDKSIKCEQNLGHDTMYWYKQDSKKFLKIMFSYNNKELIINETVPNRFSPKSPDKAHLNLHINSLELGDSAVYFCASSQTTGNTEAFFGQGTRLTVV.

Only a few counts were recorded for this clonotype. V and J are TRBV5-1 and TRBJ2-1; 8 positions agree with TRBD1. The germline V gene has CDR1 SGHRS and CDR2 YFSETQ. Unmatched junction bases numbered 6, after V lost 6 bases and J lost 4 bases. The CDR3 is 14 amino acids. DNA for the CDR3: TGCGCCAGCAAAGACAGGGGCGAATACAATGAGCAGTTCTTC. Translating it yields CASKDRGEYNEQFF.

This clonotype was counted only a few times. CDR3 protein: CASSAGGTFIQYF. Here the CDR3 DNA reads TGTGCCAGCAGCGCCGGGGGGACTTTCATTCAGTACTTC. The chain links TRBV5-6 to TRBJ2-4; 7 nucleotides agree with TRBD2. The germline gives CDR1 SGHDT, CDR2 YYEEEE. With 4 bases clipped from V and 9 bases from J, the junction kept 7 bases outside the gene matches. The CDR3 totals 13 residues.

The chain joins TRBV4-1 to TRBJ1-2; TRBD1 might be the D (6 bases). CDR3 length: 12 amino acids. The germline V gene encodes CDR1 MGHRA and CDR2 YSYEKL. Trimming removed 10 bases at V and 6 bases at J, with 15 bases between. The DNA for the CDR3 is TGCGCCACCCGGGGAGGGGGAAATGGCTACACCTTC. Its translation is CATRGGGNGYTF.

This chain joins TRBV3-1 and TRBJ2-3; D possibly corresponds to TRBD2 (5 bases). Trimming shortened V by 1 base and J by 0 bases, and 11 bases separated the two germline ends. The CDR3 sequence is 16 residues long. Looked up from germline, CDR1 is LGHDT and CDR2 is YNNKEL (reference sequence). CDR3 amino acids: CASSQAADWSTDTQYF. In nucleotides, the CDR3 is TGTGCCAGCAGCCAAGCTGCGGACTGGAGCACAGATACGCAGTATTTT.

There are a few counts of this clonotype. The chain links TRBV4-1 to TRBJ2-7; 9 nucleotides line up with TRBD1. This CDR3 spans 16 amino acids. Germline-derived CDR1 and CDR2 are MGHRA and YSYEKL. The V segment lost 1 base and the J segment 2 bases; nucleotides outside the gene matches: 6. This CDR3 reads CASSQARDRVTYEQYF. CDR3 nucleotide sequence: TGCGCCAGCAGCCAAGCCCGGGACAGGGTGACCTACGAGCAGTACTTC.

The chain recombines TRBV6-5 with TRBJ2-1; 8 bases fit TRBD2. CDR1 and CDR2 (germline): MNHEY, SVGAGI. The CDR3 is made up of 14 amino acids. The V gene end was trimmed by 4 bases and the J gene end by 9 bases; junction bases not matched to a gene: 8. CDR3 nucleotide sequence: TGTGCCAGCAGTTGGGGACTAGAGGGGGGTGAGCAGTTCTTC. It codes for CASSWGLEGGEQFF.

The table lists this clonotype with many counts. The CDR3 region is CSASQGFTSSTGELFF. The CDR3 region has the DNA TGCAGCGCCTCTCAAGGCTTTACTAGTTCCACCGGGGAGCTGTTTTTT. This chain links TRBV29-1 with TRBJ2-2, with D tentatively TRBD2 (5 bases). Germline V lookup: CDR1 SQVTM, CDR2 ANQGSEA. The CDR3 loop spans 16 amino acids. V dropped 7 bases and J dropped 4 bases, with 22 bases sitting between them.

The sample holds a few counts of this clonotype. The chain links TRBV20-1 to TRBJ1-6, with TRBD1 as a possible D gene (5 bases). V was shortened by 6 bases and J by 12 bases, with 18 bases between the two germline ends. Germline lookup yields CDR1 DFQATT and CDR2 SNEGSKA (reference sequence). This CDR3 is 13 amino acids long. The CDR3 is CSASHGQLGPLHF. The CDR3 DNA follows: TGCAGTGCCTCCCACGGACAACTGGGACCCCTCCACTTT.

The J gene is TRBJ2-7, the V gene TRBV6-1; no clear D. Germline V lookup: CDR1 MNHNS, CDR2 SASEGT. This CDR3 is 14 amino acids long. V lost 1 base and J 2 bases, leaving 9 bases between the germline ends. The CDR3 bases are TGTGCCAGCAGTGAAGGATGGGGTACCTACGAGCAGTACGTC. Translated: CASSEGWGTYEQYV.

At least ten counts were recorded for this clonotype. The germline gene is not matched at one end of the junction; a read error may be the cause. This sequence joins TRBV12-3 or TRBV12-4 and TRBJ2-1; no firm D call. The CDR3 spans 11 residues. CDR3 nucleotides: TGCGCCAGCAGCTTGGTCGATGAGCAGTTCTTC. Residues: CASSLVDEQFF.

The rearrangement uses TRBV12-3 or TRBV12-4 and TRBJ2-1; no firm D call. This CDR3 spans 10 amino acids. Trimming shortened V by 8 bases and J by 12 bases, and 11 bases separated the two germline ends. The CDR3 region is CASGIVGQFF. The CDR3 coding sequence is TGTGCCAGCGGCATCGTGGGGCAGTTCTTC.

This clonotype was seen more than once but under ten times. The rearrangement links TRBV10-1 to TRBJ2-2; D may be TRBD1 (6 bases). In germline, CDR1 is WNHNN, CDR2 SYGVQD (reference sequence). The CDR3 length is 14 residues. Between the trimmed V and J ends, which lost 6 bases and 4 bases, there was a span of 12 bases. CDR3 amino acids: CASREQGSTGELFF. CDR3 coding DNA: TGCGCCAGCAGAGAACAGGGTAGCACCGGGGAGCTGTTTTTT.

This clonotype came up many times. V usage is TRBV20-1 and J usage is TRBJ2-1; D uncertain. Trimming cost V 3 bases and J 6 bases, with 6 bases left between them. The germline V gene has CDR1 DFQATT and CDR2 SNEGSKA (reference sequence). This CDR3 region has 11 residues. DNA of the CDR3: TGCAGTGCTAGGACTCCCAATGAGCAGTTCTTC. Translation gives CSARTPNEQFF.

This clonotype was recorded many times. The genes are TRBV3-1 and TRBJ2-3; 9 bases align to TRBD2. CDR1 is LGHDT and CDR2 is YNNKEL in the germline V gene (reference sequence). The CDR3 sequence is 18 residues long. Trimming removed 1 base from V and 1 base from J; junction bases left unmatched: 9. The CDR3, as DNA: TGTGCCAGCAGCCAAGTCTTGTTAGCGGGAGCCGGCACAGATACGCAGTATTTT. It codes for CASSQVLLAGAGTDTQYF.

The J gene is TRBJ2-1, the V gene TRBV20-1, with TRBD2 identical over 13 bases. The length of the CDR3 is 14 residues. The trim removed 4 bases at V and 7 bases at J, leaving 4 bases unmatched. CDR1 is DFQATT and CDR2 is SNEGSKA in the germline V gene (reference sequence). DNA of the CDR3: TGCAGTGCTAAGTTGACTAGCGGGAGGAATGAGCAGTTCTTC. Translating gives CSAKLTSGRNEQFF.

V and J are TRBV5-1 and TRBJ2-4, with 10 nucleotides matching TRBD1. The V gene end was trimmed by 3 bases and the J gene end by 4 bases; junction bases not matched to a gene: 1. Looked up from germline, CDR1 is SGHRS and CDR2 is YFSETQ. The CDR3 covers 14 residues. Written as DNA, the CDR3 is TGCGCCAGCAGCTCGGGACAGGGGAAAAACATTCAGTACTTC. The encoded protein is CASSSGQGKNIQYF.

The chain has TRBV9 and TRBJ1-1; D gene unclear. Germline V CDR1 and CDR2: SGDLS, YYNGEE. The CDR3 spans 13 residues. V lost 0 bases to trimming and J lost 0 bases, with 3 bases between them. The CDR3, as DNA: TGTGCCAGCAGCGTAGTGATGAACACTGAAGCTTTCTTT. This translates into CASSVVMNTEAFF.

The CDR3 here is CASSSDRVAGEQYV. CDR3 DNA: TGTGCCAGCAGCTCCGATAGGGTAGCGGGGGAGCAGTACGTC. This chain joins TRBV7-8 and TRBJ2-7, with 8 bases that match TRBD2. The germline CDR1 and CDR2 sequences are SGHVS and FQNEAQ. This CDR3 is built from 14 residues. The V gene end was trimmed by 4 bases and the J gene end by 7 bases; junction bases not matched to a gene: 9.

This clonotype has ten or more counts. The chain joins TRBV20-1 to TRBJ2-7; 8 nucleotides line up with TRBD2. The germline CDR1 and CDR2 sequences are DFQATT and SNEGSKA (reference sequence). The CDR3 sequence is 13 residues long. V lost 1 base, J lost 4 bases, and 3 bases stayed unmatched. As DNA, the CDR3 is TGCAGTGCTAGAGTCAGCGGGGGTTACGAGCAGTACTTC. Residues: CSARVSGGYEQYF.

The V gene is TRBV18, the J gene TRBJ1-1; 7 bases agree with TRBD1. The germline V gene has CDR1 KGHSH and CDR2 LQKENI. CDR3 length: 16 amino acids. V lost 3 bases and J lost 1; bases outside the gene matches: 8. The CDR3 spells CASSPRTGIRNTEAFF. The CDR3 DNA sequence: TGTGCCAGCTCACCGCGGACAGGAATTAGGAACACTGAAGCTTTCTTT.

V and J are TRBV20-1 and TRBJ2-1, with a weak D call TRBD2 (5 bases). The length of the CDR3 is 12 residues. Per germline, CDR1 DFQATT and CDR2 SNEGSKA (reference sequence). The germline V and J ends were trimmed by 2 bases and 8 bases, with 10 bases remaining between them. The CDR3 is CSARSGVDEQFF. The CDR3 nucleotides are TGCAGTGCTAGATCCGGGGTCGATGAGCAGTTCTTC.

This clonotype was found a few times. The chain carries TRBV29-1 and TRBJ2-3; TRBD2 matches 13 bases. The CDR3 spans 16 residues. Germline V gives CDR1 SQVTM, CDR2 ANQGSEA. After removal of 4 bases from V and 0 bases from J, the junction contained 4 bases not matched to a gene. CDR3 protein: CSVVLAGGASTDTQYF. CDR3 in DNA: TGCAGCGTTGTACTAGCGGGAGGGGCTAGCACAGATACGCAGTATTTT.

This clonotype appeared a few times. V is TRBV12-3 or TRBV12-4 and J is TRBJ1-2, with D maybe TRBD1 (6 bases). Trimming took 8 bases from V and 0 from J, leaving 16 bases between them. The CDR3 loop spans 15 amino acids. The CDR3 DNA reads TGTGCCAGCTCTACCTCGGGGGCATCTAACTATGGCTACACCTTC. Amino acids: CASSTSGASNYGYTF.

This clonotype was observed a few times. V and J are TRBV5-1 and TRBJ1-5; D is unclear. This CDR3 has 16 residues. The germline gives CDR1 SGHRS, CDR2 YFSETQ. V dropped 5 bases and J dropped 2 bases, with 17 bases sitting between them. This chain's CDR3 is CASSFGIGNGNQPQHF. CDR3 nucleotides: TGCGCCAGCAGTTTTGGGATTGGTAATGGCAATCAGCCCCAGCATTTT.